The entry below describes one TCR beta chain. This sample stems from a study of technical replicates of blood from a few donors. Sequencing was performed with immunoSEQ multiplex PCR; in TCRdb, only in-frame clones are kept and a portion is missing. There are approximately 87,000 clones in the sample; roughly 95% occur only once, and 0.34% lies in the top ten. This receptor was taken from a human donor in good health. Sample: T cells isolated from PBMCs.

In nucleotides, the CDR3 is TGTGCCAGCAGTGGGGGACTTACCTACGAGCAGTACTTC. Translation: CASSGGLTYEQYF. The chain carries TRBV6-5 and TRBJ2-7, with TRBD2 as a possible D gene (6 bases). The CDR3 runs to 13 residues. Per germline, CDR1 MNHEY and CDR2 SVGAGI. V lost 5 bases and J lost 2, with 10 bases in between.